This record concerns one TCR beta chain sequence. Its antigen is unknown. The data stem from a study of chemoradiotherapy in HPV16-positive cancers. Findings of the study overall: Only a couple of HPV16-positive patients supplied the functional HPV-specificity definition.

TCRdb's copy holds only in-frame clones and misses some; the assay was immunoSEQ multiplex PCR. The sample carries some 25,000 clones, roughly 94% recorded once. This CDR3 spans 19 amino acids. Germline CDR1 SGHRS, CDR2 YFSETQ. The ends lost 7 bases at V and 1 base at J; junction bases unmatched: 14. V gene TRBV5-1 combines with J gene TRBJ2-5; 15 bases match TRBD2. Sampling was done from a patient who underwent chemoradiotherapy. The receptor was isolated from a human donor with HPV-associated anogenital cancer. In DNA form, the CDR3 reads TGCGCCAGCCAGCGAGGACTAGCGGGGGGGACTCCATTCCAAGAGACCCAGTACTTC. Translating it yields CASQRGLAGGTPFQETQYF.